The 11 T cell receptor beta chains presented below share a single source sample, sequenced in a study of T-cell reconstitution after alpha-beta-depleted transplantation in children. A TCRbeta library incorporating unique molecular identifiers was prepared. Via MiXCR, TCRdb re-called the PCR reads, giving one row per CDR3 protein. This table holds 500,000 to 650,000 distinct CDR3 sequences, 10% to 15% found once. Sequences were derived from PBMCs, mostly from graft donor cells, sampled 360 days after TCRalphabeta/CD19-depleted stem cell transplant. Receptors were obtained from a male patient between 10 and 17 years old who had a stem cell transplant for acute myeloid leukemia, so the T cells may come from the graft donor.

This clonotype was seen a few times. This sequence joins TRBV11-1 and TRBJ2-7; 11 bases are shared with TRBD2. CDR1 is SGHAT and CDR2 is FQDESV in the germline V gene (reference sequence). V lost 3 bases to trimming and J lost 2 bases; unmatched junction nucleotides: 15. This CDR3 spans 19 amino acids. CDR3 sequence (DNA): TGTGCCAGCAGCTTGAAGACTAGCGGGACACGAAGGGCCGCCTACGAGCAGTACTTC. Translating it yields CASSLKTSGTRRAAYEQYF.

The rearrangement uses TRBV5-1 and TRBJ2-2; perhaps TRBD1 as D (6 bases). The CDR3 has 16 residues. CDR1 is SGHRS and CDR2 is YFSETQ in the germline V gene. Trimming took off 0 bases at V and 0 bases at J, with 9 bases between the two ends. For the CDR3, the DNA is TGCGCCAGCAGCTTGGCCGGGACAACGAACACCGGGGAGCTGTTTTTT. Its translation is CASSLAGTTNTGELFF.

This clonotype was observed a handful of times. This chain joins TRBV12-3 or TRBV12-4 and TRBJ1-2; 8 positions agree with TRBD1. Trimming at V came to 7 bases and at J to 0 bases, leaving 10 bases not matched to a gene. This CDR3 has 16 amino acids. The CDR3 protein is CASTGTGRLANYGYTF. DNA of the CDR3: TGTGCCAGCACCGGGACAGGCCGATTAGCTAACTATGGCTACACCTTC.

The V gene is TRBV28, the J gene TRBJ1-1, with TRBD1 identical over 10 bases. CDR1 MDHEN and CDR2 SYDVKM come from the germline V gene. V shed 5 bases and J 4 bases; nucleotides not matched to a gene: 7. The CDR3 totals 15 residues. In DNA, the CDR3 is TGTGCCAGCAGTCCCCAAGGGACAGGGGCCACTGAAGCTTTCTTT. This translates into CASSPQGTGATEAFF.

This clonotype has a handful of counts. V usage is TRBV29-1 and J usage is TRBJ2-1; 12 nucleotides line up with TRBD2. The CDR3 spans 15 residues. Germline-derived CDR1 and CDR2 are SQVTM and ANQGSEA. V shed 3 bases and J 4 bases; nucleotides not matched to a gene: 4. In nucleotides, the CDR3 is TGCAGCGTTGACCGACTAGCGGGAGTGTACAATGAGCAGTTCTTC. As protein: CSVDRLAGVYNEQFF.

This chain links TRBV3-1 with TRBJ2-3; D possibly corresponds to TRBD2 (6 bases). Germline CDR1 is LGHDT and CDR2 is YNNKEL (reference sequence). The length of the CDR3 is 14 residues. V lost 0 bases to trimming and J lost 6 bases, with 10 bases between them. The CDR3 sequence is CASSQEGGGDTQYF. The CDR3 DNA sequence: TGTGCCAGCAGCCAAGAGGGAGGCGGGGATACGCAGTATTTT.

V and J are TRBV29-1 and TRBJ2-3; no clear D gene. V lost 2 bases and J 5 bases, leaving 11 bases between the germline ends. The CDR3 spans 13 residues. Germline CDR1 reads SQVTM; CDR2 reads ANQGSEA. The CDR3 region has the DNA TGCAGCGTTGAATCGGATTTGGTAGATACGCAGTATTTT. It yields the protein CSVESDLVDTQYF.

The chain combines TRBV20-1 with TRBJ2-5, with 7 bases identical to TRBD2. The germline V gene encodes CDR1 DFQATT and CDR2 SNEGSKA (reference sequence). The CDR3 has 16 residues. Trimming cost V 4 bases and J 0 bases; bases outside gene matches: 11. Here the CDR3 DNA reads TGCAGTGCTATCCCGGATGGGGAGGGGTACCAAGAGACCCAGTACTTC. Translated, it gives CSAIPDGEGYQETQYF.

The V call is TRBV4-2, the J call TRBJ2-1; D is unresolved. The CDR3 spans 14 residues. V was trimmed by 4 bases and J by 2 bases, leaving 9 bases between them. Germline CDR1 LGHNA, CDR2 YNFKEQ. The CDR3 reads CASSPHVTYNEQFF. For the CDR3, the DNA is TGTGCCAGCAGCCCCCATGTCACCTACAATGAGCAGTTCTTC.

In its sample, this clonotype was seen many times. The chain is built from TRBV20-1 and TRBJ2-7, with 11 nucleotides matching TRBD1. The CDR3 is 15 amino acids. Germline CDR1 is DFQATT and CDR2 is SNEGSKA (reference sequence). The ends lost 1 base at V and 7 bases at J; junction bases unmatched: 9. The CDR3: CSARAAGTGGAEQYF. CDR3 coding DNA: TGCAGTGCTAGAGCCGCGGGGACAGGGGGTGCGGAGCAGTACTTC.

The V and J genes are TRBV7-8 and TRBJ2-3; D is ambiguous. Per germline, CDR1 SGHVS and CDR2 FQNEAQ. The germline V and J ends were trimmed by 5 bases and 6 bases, with 9 bases remaining between them. This CDR3 is built from 12 residues. CDR3 loop: CASSAFVDTQYF. DNA of the CDR3: TGTGCCAGCAGCGCCTTTGTGGATACGCAGTATTTT.